This T cell receptor (beta chain) originates from a study of blood T cell repertoires in COVID-19. Turning to the study itself: COVID-19 samples, acute and convalescent, were from the United States, Italy and Spain. The analysed material was cDNA or gDNA that came from T cells, B-cell-depleted T cells, or PBMCs.

Trimming took off 8 bases at V and 0 bases at J, with 7 bases between the two ends. The CDR3 length is 13 residues. Germline lookup yields CDR1 MNHEY and CDR2 SVGAGI. Seattle patients were enrolled during active infection and followed longitudinally. Original processing methods: From reference gene primer amplification, estimates of nucleated cell counts were derived. The repertoire was sequenced with immunoSEQ multiplex PCR; TCRdb's copy has only in-frame clones and lacks some. V, J and clone size are those of that table, while D and trimming were read from the DNA. The sample holds 150,000 to 180,000 clones, roughly four fifths seen once.

Sequencing input: peripheral blood. The J gene is TRBJ1-4, the V gene TRBV6-5; D is unclear. This TCR derives from a woman aged 55-70 years with COVID-19, enrolled during active disease. Written as DNA, the CDR3 is TGTGCCAGCCGAGTTACAACTAATGAAAAACTGTTTTTT. Protein: CASRVTTNEKLFF.